This is a list of T cell receptor beta chains from one sample in a study of T cell responses to AZD1222 COVID-19 vaccine. The protocol was immunoSEQ multiplex PCR, while the TCRdb copy is restricted to in-frame clones and leaves out a portion. This sample has under 150,000 clones, with approximately 92% found just once. The sample here was peripheral blood, taken 28 days after the second AZD1222 dose. The receptors were sampled from an adult who received the AZD1222 COVID-19 vaccine. The CDR3 runs from the conserved cysteine through the conserved F or W. D genes are given only for firm matches. Clone sizes are given selectively: once, few, many, or a class where the clone is expanded.

>NA|NA|TRBJ2-3|TRBV6-2/TRBV6-3
CASSYAGTDTQYF
TGTGCCAGCAGTTACGCGGGCACAGATACGCAGTATTTT
>NA|NA|TRBJ2-3|TRBV5-1
CASSLVPGGTFTDTQYF
TGCGCCAGCAGCTTGGTGCCGGGCGGGACCTTCACAGATACGCAGTATTTT
>NA|NA|TRBJ1-6|TRBV27
CASSLYPSARYNSPLHF
TGTGCCAGCAGTTTATACCCCAGCGCACGGTATAATTCACCCCTCCACTTT
>NA|NA|TRBJ2-1|TRBV10-2
CASSEPRSTSSDYEQFF
TGCGCCAGCAGTGAGCCTAGAAGTACTAGCTCGGATTATGAGCAGTTCTTC
>NA|TRBD2|TRBJ2-5|TRBV5-1
CASRLAGGAETQYF
TGCGCCAGCAGACTCGCGGGGGGGGCTGAGACCCAGTACTTC
>once|NA|TRBJ2-3|TRBV7-6
CASSLAGGGRTDTQYF
TGTGCCAGCAGCTTAGCTGGCGGGGGCCGCACAGATACGCAGTATTTT
>NA|TRBD2|TRBJ2-1|TRBV24-1
CATSAVAGYNEQFF
TGTGCCACCAGTGCGGTAGCGGGGTACAATGAGCAGTTCTTC
>NA|TRBD2|TRBJ2-3|TRBV3-1/TRBV3-2
CASSHRTSGTDTQYF
TGTGCCAGCAGCCACCGGACTAGCGGCACAGATACGCAGTATTTT
>NA|NA|TRBJ1-4|TRBV5-1
CASSLGRGIEEKLFF
TGCGCCAGCAGCTTGGGACGGGGTATCGAGGAAAAACTGTTTTTT
>NA|NA|TRBJ1-2|TRBV10-1
CASSEFAGSGYTF
TGCGCCAGCAGTGAGTTTGCAGGGTCGGGCTACACCTTC
>NA|NA|TRBJ1-4|TRBV5-6
CASSLSGIEEKLFF
TGTGCCAGCAGCTTGTCAGGGATAGAAGAAAAACTGTTTTTT
>NA|NA|TRBJ2-6|TRBV12-3/TRBV12-4
CASSLTGANVLTF
TGTGCCAGCAGTTTAACTGGGGCCAACGTCCTGACTTTC
>NA|NA|TRBJ1-4|TRBV18
CASSGTPTNEKLFF
TGTGCCAGCTCAGGGACACCAACTAATGAAAAACTGTTTTTT
>NA|TRBD1|TRBJ1-1|TRBV7-2
CASSTRQGVGAFF
TGTGCCAGCAGCACTCGACAGGGGGTGGGAGCTTTCTTT
>NA|NA|TRBJ1-2|TRBV5-6
CASSILLGANYGYTF
TGTGCCAGCAGCATCCTTCTGGGGGCTAACTATGGCTACACCTTC
>NA|NA|TRBJ2-5|TRBV12-3/TRBV12-4
CASRLAVQETQYF
TGTGCCAGCAGACTAGCTGTCCAAGAGACCCAGTACTTC
>NA|TRBD1|TRBJ1-1|TRBV6-1
CASSEAGTGYSAEAFF
TGTGCCAGCAGTGAGGCCGGGACAGGGTATTCTGCTGAAGCTTTCTTT
>NA|NA|TRBJ2-1|TRBV19
CASSMYGFYNEQFF
TGTGCCAGTAGTATGTACGGCTTCTACAATGAGCAGTTCTTC
>NA|TRBD1|TRBJ1-1|TRBV5-1
CASSSGQGIPEAFF
TGCGCCAGCAGCTCCGGACAGGGGATCCCTGAAGCTTTCTTT
>NA|TRBD1|TRBJ2-1|TRBV24-1
CATSDGTGIGEQFF
TGTGCCACCAGTGATGGGACAGGGATTGGTGAGCAGTTCTTC
>NA|TRBD1|TRBJ2-1|TRBV27
CASSSYRGYNEQFF
TGTGCCAGCAGTTCATACAGGGGATACAATGAGCAGTTCTTC
>NA|TRBD1|TRBJ1-2|TRBV7-3
CASSSTGSTSLNYGYTF
TGTGCCAGCAGCTCGACAGGGTCCACTTCCCTTAACTATGGCTACACCTTC
>NA|NA|TRBJ1-1|TRBV7-9
CASSYDRGEAFF
TGTGCCAGCAGTTACGACCGTGGTGAAGCTTTCTTT
>NA|NA|TRBJ1-2|TRBV9
CASSVVSREGGYTF
TGTGCCAGCAGCGTAGTCAGCCGGGAGGGAGGCTACACCTTC
>NA|NA|TRBJ2-4|TRBV5-4
CASSLPGDPIQYF
TGTGCCAGCAGCTTGCCCGGGGACCCCATTCAGTACTTC
>once|NA|TRBJ2-6|TRBV4-1
CASRRSSGANVLTF
TGCGCCAGCCGGAGGAGTTCTGGGGCCAACGTCCTGACTTTC
>NA|TRBD1|TRBJ1-5|TRBV19
CASTDRGDQPQHF
TGTGCCAGTACCGACAGGGGGGATCAGCCCCAGCATTTT
>NA|NA|TRBJ1-5|TRBV6-2/TRBV6-3
CASSGTPIQPQHF
TGTGCCAGCAGCGGGACACCGATTCAGCCCCAGCATTTT
>NA|NA|TRBJ1-1|TRBV27
CASIPYIGRTEAFF
TGTGCCAGCATCCCGTATATCGGTCGGACTGAAGCTTTCTTT
>NA|TRBD2|TRBJ2-3|TRBV3-1/TRBV3-2
CASSRSGRGTDTQYF
TGTGCCAGCAGCCGTAGCGGGAGGGGTACAGATACGCAGTATTTT
>NA|NA|TRBJ1-4|TRBV7-9
CASSSPLGRMEANEKLFF
TGTGCCAGCAGCTCTCCTTTAGGGCGGATGGAAGCTAATGAAAAACTGTTTTTT
>NA|TRBD1|TRBJ2-1|TRBV12-3/TRBV12-4
CASKGATEQFF
TGTGCCAGCAAGGGGGCGACTGAGCAGTTCTTC
>NA|NA|TRBJ2-2|TRBV7-9
CASSLAGDTGELFF
TGTGCCAGCAGCTTAGCGGGGGACACCGGGGAGCTGTTTTTT
>NA|NA|TRBJ2-3|TRBV11-3
CASSLELDNTDTQYF
TGTGCCAGCAGCTTAGAACTAGATAACACAGATACGCAGTATTTT
>NA|NA|TRBJ1-2|TRBV18
CASSPTDGGWGGYTF
TGTGCCAGCTCACCAACGGACGGAGGATGGGGGGGCTACACCTTC
>NA|NA|TRBJ1-2|TRBV6-1
CASSEVYSNYGYTF
TGTGCCAGCAGTGAAGTATATTCTAACTATGGCTACACCTTC
>NA|NA|TRBJ2-5|TRBV7-2
CASSPRVASRETQYF
TGTGCCAGCAGCCCTCGGGTGGCTAGTCGAGAGACCCAGTACTTC
>NA|NA|TRBJ2-3|TRBV11-3
CASSFSTDTQYF
TGTGCCAGCAGCTTCAGCACAGATACGCAGTATTTT
>NA|TRBD1|TRBJ1-1|TRBV19
CASSRTGRRTEAFF
TGTGCCAGTAGTCGGACAGGGAGGAGGACTGAAGCTTTCTTT
>NA|TRBD1|TRBJ1-1|TRBV7-9
CASSFGTGGTEAFF
TGTGCCAGCAGCTTCGGGACAGGGGGCACTGAAGCTTTCTTT
>NA|NA|TRBJ2-2|TRBV5-1
CASAERTNTGELFF
TGCGCCAGCGCAGAGCGAACGAACACCGGGGAGCTGTTTTTT
>NA|TRBD1|TRBJ1-1|TRBV6-5
CASNRQGTNTEAFF
TGTGCCAGCAACCGACAGGGTACGAACACTGAAGCTTTCTTT